This T cell receptor (beta chain) was observed in a study of blood T cell repertoires in COVID-19. Study overall: Acute and convalescent COVID-19 specimens originated in the United States, Italy and Spain.

Trimming took 4 bases from V and 1 from J, leaving 14 bases between them. Germline V lookup: CDR1 GTSNPN, CDR2 SVGIG (reference sequence). The CDR3 sequence is 15 residues long. Authors' analysis steps: Nucleated cell number was recorded as an estimate derived from reference gene primer amplification. TCRdb's copy holds only in-frame clones and misses some; the assay was immunoSEQ multiplex PCR. V and J calls and clone size are given by that table; D and trimming were obtained from the DNA. The sample has under 150,000 clones, roughly four fifths seen once. The source of this sequence is a human donor in a cohort sampled during active COVID-19. The V gene is TRBV30, the J gene TRBJ2-1; maybe TRBD1 (5 bases). Sequencing was done on a sample of peripheral blood. The CDR3 coding sequence is TGTGCCTGGACAAGGGGCGCCGGTTCCTACAATGAGCAGTTCTTC. Translating it yields CAWTRGAGSYNEQFF.